The 9 T cell receptor beta chains below all came from one sample that was sequenced in a study of cytomegalovirus exposure and HLA in healthy donors. Use of 60 Vbeta and 13 Jbeta primers characterized the PCR. Repertoires were generated with immunoSEQ multiplex PCR, while TCRdb's copy carries only in-frame clones and drops some. The repertoire consists of just over 150,000 clones, with 65% to 85% occurring once and the leading ten covering 6% to 7.5%. The sequenced sample was PBMCs. All receptors come from a man aged 35 to 55 in good health and CMV-seropositive.

This chain joins TRBV6-4 and TRBJ1-2; 8 positions agree with TRBD1. CDR1 and CDR2 (germline): MRHNA, SNTAGT. J lost 8 bases, V lost 6 bases, and 8 bases had no gene match. The CDR3 covers 13 residues. CDR3 sequence: CASRKDRVEGYTF. The CDR3 DNA reads as TGTGCCAGCAGGAAGGACAGGGTAGAAGGCTACACCTTC.

This clone was detected only a few times. The chain uses TRBV28 and TRBJ1-2, with D possibly being TRBD1 (5 bases). Germline CDR1 is MDHEN and CDR2 is SYDVKM. The CDR3 covers 14 residues. V dropped 7 bases and J dropped 2 bases, with 14 bases sitting between them. The CDR3 spells CASIQAGPNYGYTF. The CDR3 DNA sequence: TGTGCCAGCATACAGGCAGGCCCGAACTATGGCTACACCTTC.

CDR3 region: CASGGQGVAKNIQYF. CDR3 in DNA: TGTGCCAGCGGTGGACAGGGGGTAGCCAAAAACATTCAGTACTTC. The chain combines TRBV6-6 with TRBJ2-4; 10 bases match TRBD1. Germline lookup yields CDR1 MNHNY and CDR2 SVGAGI (reference sequence). This CDR3 has 15 residues. The V and J ends lost 8 bases and 0 bases, in that order; junction bases with no gene match: 4.

The V gene is TRBV18, the J gene TRBJ2-3; TRBD1 might be the D (5 bases). This CDR3 region has 16 residues. The germline CDR1 and CDR2 sequences are KGHSH and LQKENI. Trimming shortened V by 6 bases and J by 2 bases, and 18 bases separated the two germline ends. The CDR3 here is CASSRGAVRHTDTQYF. The CDR3 region has the DNA TGTGCCAGCTCCCGTGGGGCGGTCAGGCACACAGATACGCAGTATTTT.

The chain carries TRBV18 and TRBJ1-2; D is uncertain. Germline V gene lookup returns CDR1 KGHSH and CDR2 LQKENI. CDR3 size: 13 residues. Between the trimmed V and J ends, which lost 3 bases and 4 bases, there was a span of 9 bases. The CDR3 protein is CASSPGITYGYTF. The CDR3 coding sequence is TGTGCCAGCTCACCCGGGATAACCTATGGCTACACCTTC.

In its sample, this clone was seen a few times. The CDR3 here is CARGTARSGANVLTF. The CDR3 DNA reads TGTGCCCGCGGGACAGCGCGCTCTGGGGCCAACGTCCTGACTTTC. The J gene is TRBJ2-6, the V gene TRBV2, with D tentatively TRBD1 (7 bases). Trimming shortened V by 11 bases and J by 0 bases, and 14 bases separated the two germline ends. This CDR3 contains 15 residues. CDR1 and CDR2 from the germline V gene are SNHLY and FYNNEI.

The V and J genes are TRBV6-5 and TRBJ2-7; perhaps TRBD1 as D (5 bases). The CDR3 spans 13 residues. Germline lookup yields CDR1 MNHEY and CDR2 SVGAGI. V lost 6 bases, J lost 5 bases, and 14 bases lay in between. The DNA for the CDR3 is TGTGCCAGCAGCCCGGCAGGGTTGGACGAGCAGTACTTC. Translated: CASSPAGLDEQYF.

V and J are TRBV28 and TRBJ1-6; TRBD1 agrees at 10 bases. The CDR3 spans 15 residues. Trimming removed 2 bases from V and 8 bases from J; junction bases left unmatched: 3. CDR1 MDHEN and CDR2 SYDVKM come from the germline V gene. CDR3 amino acids: CASSLGGQGYSPLHF. CDR3 nucleotide sequence: TGTGCCAGCAGTTTAGGGGGACAGGGGTATTCACCCCTCCACTTT.

The gene calls are TRBV18 and TRBJ2-3, with TRBD2 identical over 14 bases. This CDR3 is built from 17 residues. CDR1 and CDR2 (germline): KGHSH, LQKENI. V gave up 2 bases and J gave up 1 base; unmatched junction bases: 2. As DNA, the CDR3 is TGTGCCAGCTCACCATTGGGACTAGCGGGGGGCACAGATACGCAGTATTTT. Translation gives CASSPLGLAGGTDTQYF. Full variable domain (outside the CDR3, taken from reference TRBV18 and TRBJ2-3): NAGVMQNPRHLVRRRGQEARLRCSPMKGHSHVYWYRQLPEEGLKFMVYLQKENIIDESGMPKERFSAEFPKEGPSILRIQQVVRGDSAAYFCASSPLGLAGGTDTQYFGPGTRLTVL.